The 21 T cell receptor beta chains below all came from one sample that was sequenced in a study of vaccination and CD4 T cells after COVID-19. The study sequenced cultured CD4+ T cell DNA using the Oncomine TCR Beta short-read assay. One entry per CDR3 protein, called by TCRdb with MiXCR from the PCR reads. The sample holds about 15,000 distinct CDR3 sequences, under 50% seen once. Antigens of these TCRs are unknown. Indicated treatment: approximately nine-day PBMC culture with coronavirus spike peptide pools or control peptides (ViraFEST assay). The sample was CD4+ T cells from blood, cultured in vitro. Receptor source: a human donor who had recovered from COVID-19.

As DNA, the CDR3 is TGTGCCAGCAGCTTTCGGCTAGCGGGGAGCTCCTACGAGCAGTACTTC. This encodes CASSFRLAGSSYEQYF. The V gene is TRBV7-2, the J gene TRBJ2-7; TRBD2 matches at 9 bases. The CDR3 covers 16 residues. CDR1 and CDR2 from the germline V gene are SGHTA and FQGNSA. V gave up 3 bases and J gave up 0 bases; unmatched junction bases: 6.

The chain links TRBV5-8 to TRBJ1-6; 7 bases agree with TRBD1. V was clipped by 4 bases and J by 9 bases; unmatched bases: 4. Per the germline V gene, CDR1 is SGHTS and CDR2 is YDEGEE. This CDR3 has 13 amino acids. The CDR3 region is CASSVNRGSPLHF. In nucleotides, the CDR3 is TGTGCCAGCAGCGTCAACAGGGGTTCACCCCTCCACTTT.

This clonotype turned up a few times. The chain recombines TRBV20-1 with TRBJ1-2; 8 nucleotides line up with TRBD1. This CDR3 spans 16 amino acids. The junction had 16 bases not matched to a gene; V was cut back by 3 bases and J by 7 bases. CDR1 is DFQATT, CDR2 SNEGSKA, per germline (reference sequence). In DNA form, the CDR3 reads TGCAGTGCTAGCCACTTGACCGGGACAGGCCATGGTGGCTACACCTTC. Protein product: CSASHLTGTGHGGYTF.

The rearrangement joins TRBV5-1 to TRBJ2-7; D is possibly TRBD1 (6 bases). Trimming removed 2 bases from V and 4 bases from J, with 13 bases in between. The CDR3 spans 14 residues. From germline, CDR1 is SGHRS and CDR2 YFSETQ. In DNA form, the CDR3 reads TGCGCCAGCAGCTTCCAGGGGCCCCGATACGAGCAGTACTTC. This encodes CASSFQGPRYEQYF.

The genes are TRBV28 and TRBJ1-5; D remains unclear. CDR3 length: 13 amino acids. Germline V CDR1 and CDR2: MDHEN, SYDVKM. Trimming took off 7 bases at V and 2 bases at J, with 9 bases between the two ends. CDR3 nucleotide sequence: TGTGCCAGCATGGTAGGGCGCAATCAGCCCCAGCATTTT. It specifies CASMVGRNQPQHF.

The sample holds one count of this clonotype. This sequence joins TRBV4-1 and TRBJ2-7; TRBD1 matches at 10 bases. In germline, CDR1 is MGHRA, CDR2 YSYEKL. V trimming: 2 bases; J trimming: 2 bases; junction bases outside the gene matches: 9. This CDR3 is 17 amino acids long. CDR3 DNA: TGCGCCAGCAGCCAACGACAGGGGGCTAAAGAAGCCTACGAGCAGTACTTC. Amino acids: CASSQRQGAKEAYEQYF.

The rearrangement links TRBV7-8 to TRBJ2-1; no clear D. Germline-derived CDR1 and CDR2 are SGHVS and FQNEAQ. The ends were cut back, 0 bases at V and 0 bases at J, with 12 bases in the middle. This CDR3 has 17 amino acids. Here the CDR3 DNA reads TGTGCCAGCAGCTTAGCGGCCACCAAGAGCTCCTACAATGAGCAGTTCTTC. Its protein product is CASSLAATKSSYNEQFF.

This clonotype was picked up one time. The chain couples TRBV7-2 to TRBJ2-3; perhaps TRBD1 as D (5 bases). The germline V and J ends were trimmed by 1 base and 10 bases, with 9 bases remaining between them. CDR3 length: 12 residues. The germline V gene encodes CDR1 SGHTA and CDR2 FQGNSA. This CDR3 is CASSLGQTAQYF. The CDR3, as DNA: TGTGCCAGCAGCTTAGGTCAGACAGCGCAGTATTTT.

Regarding this clonotype: Mismatch with germline at one junction end may stem from a read error. The CDR3 reads CASSLNRQGRVNRPQHF. The CDR3 coding sequence is TGTGCCAGCAGCTTAAACCGACAGGGTAGGGTCAATCGGCCCCAGCATTTT. The rearrangement links TRBV11-2 to TRBJ1-5; 7 bases align to TRBD1. The CDR3 covers 17 residues. CDR1 is SGHAT and CDR2 is FQNNGV in the germline V gene.

The V gene is TRBV2, the J gene TRBJ2-3; a possible D gene is TRBD2 (6 bases). V lost 6 bases and J 0 bases, leaving 16 bases between the germline ends. CDR1 and CDR2 (germline): SNHLY, FYNNEI. The CDR3 contains 16 residues. The CDR3 DNA follows: TGTGCCAGCAGCCGACCTAGCGTCGCTAGCACAGATACGCAGTATTTT. It yields the protein CASSRPSVASTDTQYF.

This clonotype was seen a few times. The chain carries TRBV6-5 and TRBJ1-1, with unresolved D. The CDR3 is 14 residues long. The ends were cut back, 2 bases at V and 0 bases at J, with 7 bases in the middle. Per the germline V gene, CDR1 is MNHEY and CDR2 is SVGAGI. This chain's CDR3 is CASSYEKVNTEAFF. The CDR3 DNA sequence: TGTGCCAGCAGTTACGAGAAGGTGAACACTGAAGCTTTCTTT.

This clonotype was counted a few times. The gene calls are TRBV10-3 and TRBJ2-1; 8 bases line up with TRBD1. The CDR3 runs to 14 residues. Germline lookup yields CDR1 ENHRY and CDR2 SYGVKD. The J segment lost 0 bases and the V segment lost 10 bases, leaving 5 bases of the junction unmatched. CDR3 nucleotide sequence: TGTGCCACCCGGACAGGGAGCTCCTACAATGAGCAGTTCTTC. Protein product: CATRTGSSYNEQFF.

The CDR3 DNA reads TGTGCCAGCTCACCGCCTGCGAGCGCTAACTATGGCTACACCTTC. Translation: CASSPPASANYGYTF. The chain joins TRBV18 to TRBJ1-2; D gene uncertain. Germline V gene data show CDR1 as KGHSH and CDR2 as LQKENI. The CDR3 has 15 amino acids. V lost 3 bases and J 0 bases, leaving 11 bases between the germline ends. Full variable domain (remainder filled in from reference TRBV18 and TRBJ1-2): NAGVMQNPRHLVRRRGQEARLRCSPMKGHSHVYWYRQLPEEGLKFMVYLQKENIIDESGMPKERFSAEFPKEGPSILRIQQVVRGDSAAYFCASSPPASANYGYTFGSGTRLTVV.

A few counts support this clonotype. DNA for the CDR3: TGTGCCAGCACGGTAGCGGGGGGCAATGAGCAGTTCTTC. Translation: CASTVAGGNEQFF. This chain links TRBV6-1 with TRBJ2-1; 10 bases map to TRBD2. The CDR3 totals 13 residues. In germline, CDR1 is MNHNS, CDR2 SASEGT. V shed 7 bases, J shed 6 bases, and the junction held 3 bases outside the gene matches.

The CDR3 loop is CASIAGGARLLFF. The CDR3, as DNA: TGTGCCAGCATCGCGGGGGGCGCCAGGTTGTTGTTCTTC. The J gene is TRBJ2-1, the V gene TRBV2; 8 positions agree with TRBD2. This CDR3 contains 13 residues. The J segment lost 15 bases and the V segment lost 7 bases, leaving 14 bases of the junction unmatched. Germline-derived CDR1 and CDR2 are SNHLY and FYNNEI.

This rearrangement joins TRBV11-3 to TRBJ1-2; D might be TRBD1 (5 bases). Trimming took off 5 bases at V and 4 bases at J, with 11 bases between the two ends. Looked up from germline, CDR1 is SGHNT and CDR2 is YENEEA. This CDR3 spans 13 amino acids. CDR3 bases: TGTGCCAGCAGCCCGGACAACAGCTATGGCTACACCTTC. Amino acid sequence: CASSPDNSYGYTF.

The CDR3 DNA reads as TGTGCCAGCACCTCCATCACAGGCACCGGGGAGCTGTTTTTT. It yields the protein CASTSITGTGELFF. The gene calls are TRBV7-6 and TRBJ2-2; tentatively, D is TRBD1 (5 bases). V gave up 7 bases and J gave up 4 bases, with 13 bases separating them. This CDR3 comprises 14 residues. CDR1 and CDR2 (germline): SGHVS, FNYEAQ.

V usage is TRBV7-2 and J usage is TRBJ1-1; 10 bases are a match to TRBD1. Germline CDR1 and CDR2: SGHTA and FQGNSA. The ends lost 3 bases at V and 4 bases at J; junction bases unmatched: 2. The CDR3 sequence is 14 residues long. CDR3 DNA sequence: TGTGCCAGCAGCTTCGACAGGGGGCGCACTGAAGCTTTCTTT. Translation gives CASSFDRGRTEAFF.

The chain employs TRBV4-1 and TRBJ2-5, with D possibly being TRBD1 or TRBD2 (6 bases each). Trimming left V 0 bases short and J 5 bases short, with 22 bases between. Per the germline V gene, CDR1 is MGHRA and CDR2 is YSYEKL. The CDR3 sequence is 18 residues long. In nucleotides, the CDR3 is TGCGCCAGCAGCCAAGATCTCGGGGGCGACAGGATAGAGGAGACCCAGTACTTC. It specifies CASSQDLGGDRIEETQYF.

The gene calls are TRBV5-1 and TRBJ2-7; perhaps TRBD2 as D (5 bases). In germline, CDR1 is SGHRS, CDR2 YFSETQ. The V end lost 5 bases, the J end lost 4 bases, and 13 bases lay between the germline ends. The CDR3 is 13 residues long. CDR3 sequence reads: CASRKDSGYEQYF. The DNA for the CDR3 is TGCGCCAGCAGAAAGGACTCGGGATACGAGCAGTACTTC.

V is TRBV5-1 and J is TRBJ2-5; TRBD2 aligns across 12 bases. The germline gives CDR1 SGHRS, CDR2 YFSETQ. This CDR3 comprises 15 residues. Trimming removed 0 bases from V and 4 bases from J; junction bases left unmatched: 1. This CDR3 reads CASSLGTSGAETQYF. As DNA, the CDR3 is TGCGCCAGCAGCTTGGGGACTAGCGGGGCAGAGACCCAGTACTTC.